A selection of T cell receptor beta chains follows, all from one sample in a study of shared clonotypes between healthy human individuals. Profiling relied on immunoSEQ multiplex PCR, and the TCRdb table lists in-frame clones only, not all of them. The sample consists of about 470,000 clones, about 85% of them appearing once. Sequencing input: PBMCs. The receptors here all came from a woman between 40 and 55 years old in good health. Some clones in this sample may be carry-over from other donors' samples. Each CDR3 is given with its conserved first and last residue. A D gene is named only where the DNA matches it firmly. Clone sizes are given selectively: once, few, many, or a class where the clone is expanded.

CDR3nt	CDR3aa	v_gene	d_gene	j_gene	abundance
TGTGCCAGCACCACCTTGAGGGGGGCGACTGAAAAACTGTTTTTT	CASTTLRGATEKLFF	TRBV28	-	TRBJ1-4	-
TGTGCCAGCAGCCCCCAGGTGTCAATGCAGTACTTC	CASSPQVSMQYF	TRBV16	-	TRBJ2-7	-
TGCAGCGCCGGTTGGGAGATTGAGCAGTTCTTC	CSAGWEIEQFF	TRBV29-1	-	TRBJ2-1	few
TGTGCCTGGAGTAAGGGGTACCAAGAGACCCAGTACTTC	CAWSKGYQETQYF	TRBV30	-	TRBJ2-5	-
TGTGCCAGCAGCCCCTACGTAGGGACTCAAGAGACCCAGTACTTC	CASSPYVGTQETQYF	TRBV7-8	-	TRBJ2-5	-
TGTGCCAGCAGTTCCAGGGGCACAGATACGCAGTATTTT	CASSSRGTDTQYF	TRBV25-1	-	TRBJ2-3	-
TGTGCCAGCAGTTACCGGACAGGGTCCGTGCAGTACTTC	CASSYRTGSVQYF	TRBV6-5	TRBD1	TRBJ2-7	many
TGTGCCACCAGCAGAGGGACTAGCGGACTTTACAATGAGCAGTTCTTC	CATSRGTSGLYNEQFF	TRBV15	TRBD2	TRBJ2-1	-
TGTGCCAGCAGCAACGGAGCCGACCAGCCCCAGCATTTT	CASSNGADQPQHF	TRBV7-2	-	TRBJ1-5	-
TGTGCCAGCAGCTTGGGGACAGGGGAATCCTATGGCTACACCTTC	CASSLGTGESYGYTF	TRBV5-4	TRBD1	TRBJ1-2	few
TGTGCCAGCAGCAGGGACAGGGGAGAGACCCAGTACTTC	CASSRDRGETQYF	TRBV6-1	TRBD1	TRBJ2-5	-
TGTGCCAGCAGCTTAGAGGGAACCGAAAAACTGTTTTTT	CASSLEGTEKLFF	TRBV5-6	-	TRBJ1-4	few
TGCGCCAGCAGCAATACTAGGACTAGCAGCACAGATACGCAGTATTTT	CASSNTRTSSTDTQYF	TRBV5-1	TRBD2	TRBJ2-3	-
TGTGCCAGCAGCCAGACAGGGTTCGGGGCCAAAGAGACCCAGTACTTC	CASSQTGFGAKETQYF	TRBV13	TRBD1	TRBJ2-5	-
TGCAGCGTTGAGGGCATTAACTATGGCTACACCTTC	CSVEGINYGYTF	TRBV29-1	-	TRBJ1-2	few
TGTGCCAGCAGCTTGAGACTAGCGGGACTCAATGAGCAGTTCTTC	CASSLRLAGLNEQFF	TRBV7-3	TRBD2	TRBJ2-1	-
TGTGCCTGGAGTGTGGGCCTAGCCAATGAGCAGTTCTTC	CAWSVGLANEQFF	TRBV30	-	TRBJ2-1	-
TGTGCCAGCAGCTTCGGGTCGGGGGGAGGATCGTACGAGCAGTACTTC	CASSFGSGGGSYEQYF	TRBV7-2	TRBD2	TRBJ2-7	-
TGCAGCGTTGCTGCGGGGGCCCCCCCCTACGAGCAGTACTTC	CSVAAGAPPYEQYF	TRBV29-1	-	TRBJ2-7	-
TGCGCCAGCAGCTTGGAGGTTTCTGGCCAGGGATCAGATACGCAGTATTTT	CASSLEVSGQGSDTQYF	TRBV5-1	-	TRBJ2-3	once
TGTGCCACCAGCAGAGAAGGTGGCCACGAGCAGTACTTC	CATSREGGHEQYF	TRBV15	-	TRBJ2-7	-
TGTGCCAGCAGCTCTGGACTAAACCGAGATGTTTACAATGAGCAGTTCTTC	CASSSGLNRDVYNEQFF	TRBV5-4	-	TRBJ2-1	-